This T cell receptor beta chain was sequenced for a study of blood T cell repertoires in COVID-19. Study as a whole: Donors in the United States, Italy and Spain gave samples during acute or convalescent COVID-19. T cells, B-cell-depleted T cells, or PBMCs provided the cDNA or gDNA that served as material.

Sequencing was performed with immunoSEQ multiplex PCR; in TCRdb, only in-frame clones are kept and a portion is missing. Here the sample spans fewer than 250,000 clones, 82% being singletons. The V end was cut by 4 bases, the J end by 2 bases, with 14 bases between. CDR3 length: 15 residues. Germline-derived CDR1 and CDR2 are SGHRS and YFSETQ. The Seattle site enrolled patients during active infection and followed them longitudinally. The specimen sequenced was peripheral blood. The V and J genes are TRBV5-1 and TRBJ2-3; tentatively, D is TRBD1 (6 bases). The TCR sequence derives from a woman aged 55-70 years with COVID-19, enrolled during active disease. The DNA of the CDR3 is TGCGCCAGCAGCCCCCCGGCAGGGGCCACAGATACGCAGTATTTT. It codes for CASSPPAGATDTQYF. The whole variable domain, remainder taken from reference TRBV5-1 and TRBJ2-3, is KAGVTQTPRYLIKTRGQQVTLSCSPISGHRSVSWYQQTPGQGLQFLFEYFSETQRNKGNFPGRFSGRQFSNSRSEMNVSTLELGDSALYLCASSPPAGATDTQYFGPGTRLTVL.